This TCR beta chain derives from a study of blood T cell repertoires in COVID-19. Overall study: Samples representing acute and convalescent COVID-19 were sourced from the United States, Italy and Spain. Sample material is recorded as cDNA or gDNA derived from T cells, B-cell-depleted T cells, or PBMCs.

Germline loops: CDR1 SGHRS, CDR2 YFSETQ. The CDR3 length is 19 residues. J was trimmed by 0 bases and V by 4 bases; bases with no gene match: 11. Some clones are missing from TCRdb's copy, which holds only in-frame ones; the method was immunoSEQ multiplex PCR. The profile shows roughly 150,000 clones, approximately 80% of them singletons. J is TRBJ2-5 and V is TRBV5-1, with TRBD2 matching 14 bases. The sequence was collected from a man aged 35 to 55 who had recovered from COVID-19. Sequencing was done on a sample of PBMCs or T cells enriched from blood (not recorded which). CDR3: CASSPGLAGASGYQETQYF. CDR3 coding DNA: TGCGCCAGCAGCCCGGGACTAGCGGGGGCATCAGGGTACCAAGAGACCCAGTACTTC.